This TCR beta chain originates from a study of a mutant IDH1 vaccine in newly diagnosed glioma. About the research overall: The treated population exhibited a male proportion of roughly 62%, a female proportion of 37.5%, and a mean age of around 40 years. The earlier regimen, radiotherapy, temozolomide, or both, was most often both.

With 11 bases removed from V and 2 bases from J, the gap between germline ends came to 16 bases. The CDR3 spans 13 residues. CDR1 and CDR2 from the germline V gene are MNHNS and SASEGT. Here immunoSEQ multiplex PCR was the method, and the copy in TCRdb shows in-frame clones only, minus some. The data contain about 88,000 clones, roughly 87% of them seen just once; the ten biggest clones take up about 5.6%. Time point: baseline, week 1 (first vaccination visit). Regarding treatment: pre-vaccination baseline after standard-of-care therapy. New WHO grade 3 or 4 IDH1-mutant, ATRX-lost astrocytomas were present in all donors.

The clonotype was recovered from a man aged 35 to 55 with glioma. Some clones in this sample may be carry-over from other donors' samples. The chain employs TRBV6-1 and TRBJ2-7; the D call may be TRBD1 or TRBD2 (5 bases each). The input for sequencing was PBMCs, taken from a glioma patient treated with radiotherapy, temozolomide or both. The CDR3 loop reads CARARDVAYEQYF. The CDR3, as DNA: TGTGCCCGCGCCCGGGACGTAGCCTACGAGCAGTACTTC.